This TCR beta chain was sequenced during a study of T cells in Graves' hyperthyroidism and ophthalmopathy. General study points: Blood samples included most of the expanded thyroid clonotypes exceeding 0.001.

Using RNA transcripts as the source, TCR beta CDR3 regions were amplified. HTBI primers were employed in a first-round RT-PCR of the TCR CDR3. TCRdb used MiXCR to reprocess the multiplex PCR reads, holding one entry per CDR3 protein. In the table there are over 300,000 distinct CDR3 sequences, about an eighth of which are singletons. Clinical symptoms, serum thyroxine, TRAb, thyroid ultrasound and orbital computed tomography established diagnosis. After removal of 4 bases from V and 4 bases from J, the junction contained 5 bases not matched to a gene. The germline V gene encodes CDR1 MDHEN and CDR2 SYDVKM. The CDR3 consists of 14 residues. This clonotype was seen repeatedly, ten times or more. The antigen is undetermined.

Sequences were obtained from blood. The clonotype was recovered from a woman between 40 and 50 years old with Graves' ophthalmopathy. J is TRBJ2-3 and V is TRBV28; 7 bases align to TRBD2. The DNA of the CDR3 is TGTGCCAGCAGTTATGGGGGAGGGCCAGATACGCAGTATTTT. The encoded protein is CASSYGGGPDTQYF.